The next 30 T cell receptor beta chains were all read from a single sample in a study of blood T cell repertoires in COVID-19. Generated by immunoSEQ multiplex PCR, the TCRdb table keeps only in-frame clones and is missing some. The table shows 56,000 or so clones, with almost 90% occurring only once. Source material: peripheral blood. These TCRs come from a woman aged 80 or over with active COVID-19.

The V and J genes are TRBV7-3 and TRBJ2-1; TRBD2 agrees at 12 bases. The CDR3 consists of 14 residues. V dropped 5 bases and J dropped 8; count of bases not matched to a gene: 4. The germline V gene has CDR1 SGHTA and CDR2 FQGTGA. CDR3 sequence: CASSPLAGGDEQFF. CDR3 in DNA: TGTGCCAGCAGCCCCCTAGCGGGGGGGGATGAGCAGTTCTTC.

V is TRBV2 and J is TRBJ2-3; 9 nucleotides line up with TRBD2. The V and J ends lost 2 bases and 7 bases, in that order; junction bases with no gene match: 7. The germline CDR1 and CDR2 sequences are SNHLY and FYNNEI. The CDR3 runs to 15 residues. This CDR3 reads CASSEIAGEGNTQYF. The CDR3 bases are TGTGCCAGCAGTGAAATAGCGGGGGAGGGGAATACGCAGTATTTT.

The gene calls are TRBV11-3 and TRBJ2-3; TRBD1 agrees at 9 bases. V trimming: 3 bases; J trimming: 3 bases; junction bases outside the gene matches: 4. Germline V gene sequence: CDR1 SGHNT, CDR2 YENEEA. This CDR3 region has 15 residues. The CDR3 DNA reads TGTGCCAGCAGCTTTGGGACAGGGACTACAGATACGCAGTATTTT. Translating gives CASSFGTGTTDTQYF.

DNA of the CDR3: TGTGCCAGCAGTTTATCTCAAGCGGGGTGGGGGGGGCAGGGCACTGAAGCTTTCTTT. Amino acids: CASSLSQAGWGGQGTEAFF. The chain carries TRBV27 and TRBJ1-1; a possible D gene is TRBD1 (6 bases). The germline V gene has CDR1 MNHEY and CDR2 SMNVEV (reference sequence). V shed 0 bases and J shed 4 bases, with 24 bases lying between them. There are 19 residues in the CDR3.

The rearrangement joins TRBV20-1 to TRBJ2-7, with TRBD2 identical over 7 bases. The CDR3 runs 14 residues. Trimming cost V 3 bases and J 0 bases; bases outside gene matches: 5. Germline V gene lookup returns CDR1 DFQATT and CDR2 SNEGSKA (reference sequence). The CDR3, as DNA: TGCAGTGCTAGTCCCGGGGGGAACTCCTACGAGCAGTACTTC. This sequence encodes CSASPGGNSYEQYF.

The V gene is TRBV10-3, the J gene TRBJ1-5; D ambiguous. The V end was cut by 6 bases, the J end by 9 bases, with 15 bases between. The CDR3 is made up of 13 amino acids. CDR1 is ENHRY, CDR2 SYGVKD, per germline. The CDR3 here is CAISFTTGGPQHF. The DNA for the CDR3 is TGTGCCATCAGCTTCACGACCGGCGGGCCCCAGCATTTT.

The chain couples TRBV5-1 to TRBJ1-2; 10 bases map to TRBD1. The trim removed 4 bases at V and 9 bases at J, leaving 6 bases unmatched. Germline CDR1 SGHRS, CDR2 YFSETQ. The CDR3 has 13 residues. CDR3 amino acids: CASSPEGQGRYTF. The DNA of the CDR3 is TGCGCCAGCAGCCCAGAGGGACAGGGGCGCTACACCTTC.

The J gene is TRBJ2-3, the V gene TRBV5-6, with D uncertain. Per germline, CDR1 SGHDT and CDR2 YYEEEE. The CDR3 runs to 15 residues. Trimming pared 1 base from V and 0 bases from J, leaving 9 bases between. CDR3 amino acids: CASSLLQRSTDTQYF. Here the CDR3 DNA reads TGTGCCAGCAGCTTGCTCCAGCGTAGCACAGATACGCAGTATTTT.

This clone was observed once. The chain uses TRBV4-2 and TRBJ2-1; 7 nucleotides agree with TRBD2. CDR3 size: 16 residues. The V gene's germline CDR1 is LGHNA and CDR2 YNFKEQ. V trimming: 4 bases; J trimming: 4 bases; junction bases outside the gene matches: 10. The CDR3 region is CASSLQDGGRYNEQFF. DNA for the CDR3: TGTGCCAGCAGCCTTCAGGACGGGGGGAGATACAATGAGCAGTTCTTC.

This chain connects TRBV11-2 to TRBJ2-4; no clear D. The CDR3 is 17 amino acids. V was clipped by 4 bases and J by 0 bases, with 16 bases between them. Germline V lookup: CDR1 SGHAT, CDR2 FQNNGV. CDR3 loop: CASSSRPGELAKNIQYF. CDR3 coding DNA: TGTGCCAGCAGCTCCCGTCCTGGAGAACTAGCCAAAAACATTCAGTACTTC.

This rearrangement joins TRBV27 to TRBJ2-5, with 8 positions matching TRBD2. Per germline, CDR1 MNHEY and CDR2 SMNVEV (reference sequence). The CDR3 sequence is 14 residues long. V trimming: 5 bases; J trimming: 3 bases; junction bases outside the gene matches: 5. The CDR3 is CASSRGGTEETQYF. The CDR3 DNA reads TGTGCCAGCAGTCGCGGGGGGACCGAAGAGACCCAGTACTTC.

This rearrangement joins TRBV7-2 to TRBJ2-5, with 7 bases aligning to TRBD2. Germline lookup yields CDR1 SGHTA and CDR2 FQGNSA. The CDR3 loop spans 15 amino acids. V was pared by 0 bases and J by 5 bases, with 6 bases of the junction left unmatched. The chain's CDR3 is CASSLASVGGETQYF. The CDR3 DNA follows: TGTGCCAGCAGCTTAGCTTCAGTCGGGGGGGAGACCCAGTACTTC.

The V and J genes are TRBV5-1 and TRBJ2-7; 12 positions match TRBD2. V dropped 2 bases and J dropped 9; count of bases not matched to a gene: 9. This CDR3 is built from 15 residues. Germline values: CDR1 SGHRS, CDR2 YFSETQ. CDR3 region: CASSFGLAGGPGQYF. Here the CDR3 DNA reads TGCGCCAGCAGCTTTGGGCTAGCGGGGGGGCCGGGGCAGTACTTC.

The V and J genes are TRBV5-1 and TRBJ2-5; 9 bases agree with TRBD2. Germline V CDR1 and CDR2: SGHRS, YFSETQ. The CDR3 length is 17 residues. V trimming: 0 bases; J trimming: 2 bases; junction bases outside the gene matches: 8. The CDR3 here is CASSLVNLAGSQETQYF. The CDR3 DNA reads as TGCGCCAGCAGCTTGGTGAATCTAGCGGGGTCGCAAGAGACCCAGTACTTC.

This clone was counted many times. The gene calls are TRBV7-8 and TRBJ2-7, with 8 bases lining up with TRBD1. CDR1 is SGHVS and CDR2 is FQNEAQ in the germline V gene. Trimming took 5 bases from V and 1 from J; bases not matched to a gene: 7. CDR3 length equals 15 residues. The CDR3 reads CASSSRQGKSYEQYF. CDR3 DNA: TGTGCCAGCAGCAGCCGACAGGGGAAGTCCTACGAGCAGTACTTC.

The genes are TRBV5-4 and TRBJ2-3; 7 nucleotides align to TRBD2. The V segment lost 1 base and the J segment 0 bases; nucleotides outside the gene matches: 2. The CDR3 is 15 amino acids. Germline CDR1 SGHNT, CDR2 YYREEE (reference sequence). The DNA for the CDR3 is TGTGCCAGCAGCTTGATTAGCGGGAGCACAGATACGCAGTATTTT. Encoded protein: CASSLISGSTDTQYF.

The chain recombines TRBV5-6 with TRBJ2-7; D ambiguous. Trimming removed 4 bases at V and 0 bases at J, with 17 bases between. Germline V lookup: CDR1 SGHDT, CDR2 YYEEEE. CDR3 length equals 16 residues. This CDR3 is CASSLSLGLFSYEQYF. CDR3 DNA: TGTGCCAGCAGCCTTTCCCTCGGGTTATTCTCCTACGAGCAGTACTTC.

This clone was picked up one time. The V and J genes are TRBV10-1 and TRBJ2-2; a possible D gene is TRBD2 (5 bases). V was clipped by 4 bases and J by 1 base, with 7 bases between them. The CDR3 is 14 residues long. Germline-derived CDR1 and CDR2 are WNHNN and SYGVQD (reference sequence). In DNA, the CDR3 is TGCGCCAGCAGTGCGCGGGTGAACACCGGGGAGCTGTTTTTT. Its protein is CASSARVNTGELFF.

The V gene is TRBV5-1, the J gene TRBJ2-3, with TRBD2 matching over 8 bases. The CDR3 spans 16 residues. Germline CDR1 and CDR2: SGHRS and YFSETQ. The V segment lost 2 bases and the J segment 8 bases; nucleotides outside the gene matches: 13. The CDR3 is CASSFSPGLGSGTQYF. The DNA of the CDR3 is TGCGCCAGCAGCTTTTCGCCGGGACTAGGTTCTGGTACGCAGTATTTT.

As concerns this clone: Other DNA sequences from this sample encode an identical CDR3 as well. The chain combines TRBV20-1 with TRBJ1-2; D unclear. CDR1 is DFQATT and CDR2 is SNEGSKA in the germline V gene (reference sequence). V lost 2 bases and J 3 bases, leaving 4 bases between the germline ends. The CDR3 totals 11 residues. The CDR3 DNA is TGCAGTGCTAGACCCGACTATGGCTACACCTTC. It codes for CSARPDYGYTF.

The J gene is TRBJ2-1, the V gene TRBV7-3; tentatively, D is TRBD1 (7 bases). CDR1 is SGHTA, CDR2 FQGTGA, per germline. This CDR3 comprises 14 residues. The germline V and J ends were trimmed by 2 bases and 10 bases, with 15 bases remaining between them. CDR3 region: CASSLAGGGREQFF. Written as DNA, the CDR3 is TGTGCCAGCAGCTTAGCAGGAGGGGGCAGGGAGCAGTTCTTC.

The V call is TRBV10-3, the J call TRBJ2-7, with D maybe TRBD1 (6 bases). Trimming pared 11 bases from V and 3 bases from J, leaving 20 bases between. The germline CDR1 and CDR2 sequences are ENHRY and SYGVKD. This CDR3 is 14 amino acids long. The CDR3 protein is CAVGLGARHYEQYF. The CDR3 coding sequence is TGTGCCGTCGGGCTGGGGGCCCGCCACTACGAGCAGTACTTC.

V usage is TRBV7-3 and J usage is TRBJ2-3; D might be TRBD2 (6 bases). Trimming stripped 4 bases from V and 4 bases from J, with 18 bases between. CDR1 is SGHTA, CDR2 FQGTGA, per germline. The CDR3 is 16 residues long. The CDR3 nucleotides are TGTGCCAGCAGCTCCATCCCGGGACTCTTCCCAGATACGCAGTATTTT. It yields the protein CASSSIPGLFPDTQYF.

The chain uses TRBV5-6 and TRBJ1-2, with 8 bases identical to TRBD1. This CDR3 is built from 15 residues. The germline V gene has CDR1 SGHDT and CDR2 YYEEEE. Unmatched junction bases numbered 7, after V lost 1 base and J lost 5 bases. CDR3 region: CASSLWPGGVYGYTF. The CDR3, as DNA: TGTGCCAGCAGCTTGTGGCCAGGGGGCGTTTATGGCTACACCTTC.

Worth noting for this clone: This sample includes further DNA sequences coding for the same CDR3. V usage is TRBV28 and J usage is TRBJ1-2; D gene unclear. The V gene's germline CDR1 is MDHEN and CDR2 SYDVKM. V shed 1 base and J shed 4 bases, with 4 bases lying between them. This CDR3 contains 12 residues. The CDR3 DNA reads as TGTGCCAGCAGTTTATCCGGCTATGGCTACACCTTC. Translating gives CASSLSGYGYTF.

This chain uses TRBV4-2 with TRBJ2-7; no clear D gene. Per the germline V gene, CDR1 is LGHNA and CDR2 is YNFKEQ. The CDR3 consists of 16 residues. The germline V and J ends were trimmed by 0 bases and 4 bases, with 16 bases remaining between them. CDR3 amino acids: CASSQEGLGRAYEQYF. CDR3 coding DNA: TGTGCCAGCAGCCAAGAAGGCCTAGGCAGAGCTTACGAGCAGTACTTC.

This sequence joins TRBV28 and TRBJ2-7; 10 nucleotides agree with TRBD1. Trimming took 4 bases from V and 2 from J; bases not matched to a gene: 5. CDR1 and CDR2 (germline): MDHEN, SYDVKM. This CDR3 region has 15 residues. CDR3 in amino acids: CASSSPGQGTYEQYF. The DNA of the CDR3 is TGTGCCAGCAGTTCTCCGGGACAGGGGACCTACGAGCAGTACTTC.

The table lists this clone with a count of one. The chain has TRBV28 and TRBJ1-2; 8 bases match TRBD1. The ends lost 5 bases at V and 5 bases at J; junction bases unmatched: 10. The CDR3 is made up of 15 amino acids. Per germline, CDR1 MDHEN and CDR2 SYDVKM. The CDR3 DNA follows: TGTGCCAGCAGTCCCCCGGACAGGGAGGGTTATGGCTACACCTTC. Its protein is CASSPPDREGYGYTF.

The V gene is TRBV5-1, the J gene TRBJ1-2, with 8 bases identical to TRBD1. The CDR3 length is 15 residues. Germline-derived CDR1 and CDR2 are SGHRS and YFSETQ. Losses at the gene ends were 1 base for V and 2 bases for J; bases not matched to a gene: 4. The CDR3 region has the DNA TGCGCCAGCAGCTTGAGGGGACAGGAGAACTATGGCTACACCTTC. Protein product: CASSLRGQENYGYTF.

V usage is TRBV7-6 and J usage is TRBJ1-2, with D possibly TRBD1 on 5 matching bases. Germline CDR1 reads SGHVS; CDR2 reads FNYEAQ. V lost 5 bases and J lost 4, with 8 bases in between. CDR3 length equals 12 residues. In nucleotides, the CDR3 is TGTGCCAGCAGCGGGGGGGGCTATGGCTACACCTTC. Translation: CASSGGGYGYTF.